The 11 T cell receptor beta chains below all came from one sample that was sequenced in a study of identifying expanded T cells in peripheral blood. Clones were read by immunoSEQ multiplex PCR, and TCRdb kept only the in-frame ones, dropping some. Altogether 95,000 or so clones are present, about 86% being singletons, with the ten largest covering about 5.6%. Sequenced input: blood. The source is a person aged 18 to 75 in good health.

This clone has a handful of counts. This sequence joins TRBV6-5 and TRBJ1-6; TRBD1 agrees at 9 bases. Germline-derived CDR1 and CDR2 are MNHEY and SVGAGI. Losses at the gene ends were 7 bases for V and 11 bases for J; bases not matched to a gene: 9. The CDR3 is 14 residues long. The CDR3 bases are TGTGCCAGCACTCGGGACAGGGATCGGACACCCCTCCACTTT. Amino acid sequence: CASTRDRDRTPLHF.

The chain combines TRBV7-6 with TRBJ2-5; tentative D call: TRBD1 (5 bases). This CDR3 is 14 amino acids long. Germline CDR1 is SGHVS and CDR2 is FNYEAQ. Trimming took 1 base from V and 5 from J, leaving 11 bases between them. For the CDR3, the DNA is TGTGCCAGCAGCTTAGTGAACCAGGGCGAGACCCAGTACTTC. It yields the protein CASSLVNQGETQYF.

The rearrangement joins TRBV2 to TRBJ1-6; TRBD1 matches 9 bases. V lost 5 bases and J lost 15; bases outside the gene matches: 11. The CDR3 runs to 14 residues. Per the germline V gene, CDR1 is SNHLY and CDR2 is FYNNEI. As DNA, the CDR3 is TGTGCCAGCAGTACACAGGGGGCGCGGGGGAACCTCCACTTT. It yields the protein CASSTQGARGNLHF.

The CDR3 coding sequence is TGCGCCAGCAGCGCGGGACCTCGGACGGACTCCTACGAGCAGTACTTC. It yields the protein CASSAGPRTDSYEQYF. V gene TRBV5-1 combines with J gene TRBJ2-7; D might be TRBD2 (6 bases). Germline values: CDR1 SGHRS, CDR2 YFSETQ. Trimming left V 4 bases short and J 0 bases short, with 17 bases between. The CDR3 length is 16 residues.

CDR3 protein: CASSLGGTVYEQYF. CDR3 DNA sequence: TGTGCCAGCAGCTTAGGGGGGACGGTCTACGAGCAGTACTTC. The chain is built from TRBV11-2 and TRBJ2-7; D may be TRBD1 or TRBD2 (5 bases each). The CDR3 spans 14 residues. Germline-derived CDR1 and CDR2 are SGHAT and FQNNGV. The ends were cut back, 1 base at V and 3 bases at J, with 10 bases in the middle.

The chain employs TRBV29-1 and TRBJ1-3; D is undetermined. The CDR3 is made up of 14 amino acids. Trimming stripped 0 bases from V and 5 bases from J, with 11 bases between. Germline V gives CDR1 SQVTM, CDR2 ANQGSEA. The CDR3 sequence is CSVEDQTGRNTIYF. The CDR3, as DNA: TGCAGCGTTGAAGACCAAACGGGTCGAAACACCATATATTTT.

V is TRBV4-3 and J is TRBJ2-4; a weak D match, TRBD2 (5 bases). Germline CDR1 reads LGHNA; CDR2 reads YSLEER. The V end lost 1 base, the J end lost 1 base, and 8 bases lay between the germline ends. The CDR3 length is 15 residues. Written as DNA, the CDR3 is TGCGCCAGCAGCCAAGGAGGGCCTGCCAAAAACATTCAGTACTTC. Translation gives CASSQGGPAKNIQYF.

J is TRBJ1-1 and V is TRBV6-6, with D possibly TRBD1 on 6 matching bases. CDR1 and CDR2 (germline): MNHNY, SVGAGI (reference sequence). The CDR3 is 13 amino acids. V was shortened by 6 bases and J by 1 base, with 9 bases between the two germline ends. The CDR3 bases are TGTGCCAGCAGGAGGACAGAGAACACTGAAGCTTTCTTT. Protein product: CASRRTENTEAFF.

The rearrangement joins TRBV11-3 to TRBJ1-4; D perhaps matches TRBD1 (5 bases). The CDR3 runs to 15 residues. V was shortened by 5 bases and J by 5 bases, with 15 bases between the two germline ends. Germline CDR1 and CDR2: SGHNT and YENEEA. For the CDR3, the DNA is TGTGCCAGCAGCCACCTTCGAGGGGCGAATGAAAAACTGTTTTTT. Amino acid sequence: CASSHLRGANEKLFF.

The rearrangement joins TRBV19 to TRBJ2-1, with D possibly being TRBD1 (7 bases). Trimming took 3 bases from V and 12 from J, leaving 21 bases between them. Germline V lookup: CDR1 LNHDA, CDR2 SQIVND (reference sequence). The length of the CDR3 is 15 residues. DNA of the CDR3: TGTGCCAGTAGTATGAGGGGGCGGGGTCGGTTCGGGCAGTTCTTC. It is translated as CASSMRGRGRFGQFF.

The V and J genes are TRBV19 and TRBJ1-1, with D hard to call. Per the germline V gene, CDR1 is LNHDA and CDR2 is SQIVND (reference sequence). The CDR3 extends over 13 amino acids. Trimming stripped 3 bases from V and 5 bases from J, with 10 bases between. CDR3 residues: CASSIGGPTEAFF. As DNA, the CDR3 is TGTGCCAGTAGTATTGGAGGGCCGACTGAAGCTTTCTTT.